This T cell receptor beta chain appears in the sequencing data of a study of vaccination and CD4 T cells after COVID-19. Study summary: Investigators stimulated cells with overlapping spike peptides drawn from SARS-CoV-2, HCoV-NL63, HCoV-OC43 and HCoV-229E.

Concerning this clonotype: Antigen unknown.

Treatment indicated: roughly 10-day PBMC culture with coronavirus spike peptide pools or control peptides (ViraFEST assay). ViraFEST used peptide pools to expand antigen-specific T cells before TCR sequencing. The CDR3 has 13 amino acids. The ends lost 6 bases at V and 4 bases at J; junction bases unmatched: 2. The germline gives CDR1 SEHNR, CDR2 FQNEAQ (reference sequence). Researchers used the Oncomine TCR Beta short-read assay to sequence DNA from cultured CD4+ T cells. TCRdb re-called the PCR reads with MiXCR, one entry per CDR3 protein. This table has roughly 10,000 distinct CDR3 sequences, under 60% appearing once.

The chain uses TRBV7-9 and TRBJ1-1, with TRBD1 matching 10 bases. Material for sequencing was CD4+ T cells from blood, cultured in vitro. The receptor comes from a human donor who had recovered from COVID-19. The CDR3 is CASSRTGGTEAFF. As DNA, the CDR3 is TGTGCCAGCAGTCGGACAGGGGGCACTGAAGCTTTCTTT.